This passage covers 20 T cell receptor beta chains from one sample sequenced in a study of cytomegalovirus exposure and HLA in healthy donors. PCR used 60 Vbeta primers and 13 Jbeta primers. Clones were sequenced by immunoSEQ multiplex PCR, and TCRdb holds only the in-frame ones, with some missing. This table holds about 190,000 clones, more than 65% found once. Sequencing was performed on PBMCs. The receptors shown here come from a woman aged 30 to 39 in good health and CMV-seropositive.

This chain connects TRBV2 to TRBJ1-5, with D tentatively TRBD1 (6 bases). The CDR3 loop spans 15 amino acids. The V end lost 6 bases, the J end lost 2 bases, and 14 bases lay between the germline ends. Germline assignment: CDR1 SNHLY and CDR2 FYNNEI. DNA of the CDR3: TGTGCCAGCAGCCAACAGGGCTCGGGCAATCAGCCCCAGCATTTT. Its translation: CASSQQGSGNQPQHF.

Remarks on this clone: Relative to the germline gene, one junction end is altered; a read error may explain this. Other DNA sequences within the sample encode an identical CDR3. V gene TRBV14 combines with J gene TRBJ1-1, with D unresolved. Germline V CDR1 and CDR2: SGHDN, FVKESK. The CDR3 length is 20 residues. CDR3 nucleotide sequence: TGTGCCAGCAGCCCCGCGGGCGGCCGTTCGTCCCTTCTAGCGAACACTGAAGCCTTCTTT. Translated: CASSPAGGRSSLLANTEAFF.

CDR3 DNA: TGCGCCAGCAGTGGGGCAGAGAGATCCTACGAGCAGTACTTC. This encodes CASSGAERSYEQYF. The chain carries TRBV10-1 and TRBJ2-7; D is uncertain. From germline, CDR1 is WNHNN and CDR2 SYGVQD (reference sequence). V gave up 4 bases and J gave up 1 base, with 11 bases separating them. This CDR3 comprises 14 residues.

V is TRBV28 and J is TRBJ1-1; D is unresolved. Germline assignment: CDR1 MDHEN and CDR2 SYDVKM. The CDR3 sequence is 14 residues long. The V end was cut by 2 bases, the J end by 6 bases, with 13 bases between. CDR3 DNA sequence: TGTGCCAGCAGTTTAGATGTGGAGAGCGCTGAAGCTTTCTTT. This sequence encodes CASSLDVESAEAFF. The complete variable domain, with remaining parts taken from reference TRBV28 and TRBJ1-1, reads DVKVTQSSRYLVKRTGEKVFLECVQDMDHENMFWYRQDPGLGLRLIYFSYDVKMKEKGDIPEGYSVSREKKERFSLILESASTNQTSMYLCASSLDVESAEAFFGQGTRLTVV.

This clone came up a few times. This sequence joins TRBV7-9 and TRBJ2-1; TRBD1 agrees at 7 bases. The germline CDR1 and CDR2 sequences are SEHNR and FQNEAQ (reference sequence). This CDR3 has 14 amino acids. With V trimmed by 7 bases and J by 4 bases, 7 bases remained unmatched. CDR3 in DNA: TGTGCCAGCAACCGGGACAGCAATTACAATGAGCAGTTCTTC. Its protein is CASNRDSNYNEQFF.

In this sample, this clone turned up once. The V call is TRBV28, the J call TRBJ2-7, with 10 bases identical to TRBD1. This CDR3 contains 17 residues. Losses at the gene ends were 3 bases for V and 9 bases for J; bases not matched to a gene: 17. Germline V gene lookup returns CDR1 MDHEN and CDR2 SYDVKM. CDR3 nucleotide sequence: TGTGCCAGCAGTTTTATCCATTCCGGGACAGGGGAACTTGGGCAGTACTTC. It translates to CASSFIHSGTGELGQYF.

V gene TRBV19 combines with J gene TRBJ2-1; 7 positions match TRBD2. CDR1 is LNHDA, CDR2 SQIVND, per germline (reference sequence). The CDR3 extends over 14 amino acids. Trimming took 8 bases from V and 4 from J; bases not matched to a gene: 8. The CDR3 DNA reads TGTGCCAGTGTGCCGGGAGGCTCTTACAATGAGCAGTTCTTC. As protein: CASVPGGSYNEQFF.

V and J are TRBV5-1 and TRBJ2-3; tentatively, D is TRBD1 (5 bases). The CDR3 contains 15 residues. V was cut by 0 bases and J by 6 bases, with 14 bases left in between. The germline V gene encodes CDR1 SGHRS and CDR2 YFSETQ. For the CDR3, the DNA is TGCGCCAGCAGCTTGGAGGGGTTGAACCCGGATACGCAGTATTTT. Translation: CASSLEGLNPDTQYF.

The rearrangement links TRBV4-2 to TRBJ2-3; 10 bases map to TRBD2. The CDR3 consists of 17 residues. Germline CDR1 LGHNA, CDR2 YNFKEQ. The V segment lost 4 bases and the J segment 4 bases; nucleotides outside the gene matches: 11. CDR3 in DNA: TGTGCCAGCAGCCGCAGAGGGCCAGCGGGAGGGTCAGATACGCAGTATTTT. This codes for CASSRRGPAGGSDTQYF.

CDR3 residues: CASSLRTGELFF. In DNA, the CDR3 is TGTGCCAGCAGCCTAAGAACCGGGGAGCTGTTTTTT. The chain uses TRBV11-2 and TRBJ1-3, with D uncertain. The J call may be mistaken, given a closer DNA end match to TRBJ2-2. From germline, CDR1 is SGHAT and CDR2 FQNNGV. The CDR3 loop spans 12 amino acids.

The chain links TRBV7-2 to TRBJ2-7; 7 bases are a match to TRBD1. There are 15 residues in the CDR3. Per germline, CDR1 SGHTA and CDR2 FQGNSA. Losses at the gene ends were 5 bases for V and 4 bases for J; bases not matched to a gene: 11. The chain's CDR3 is CASSPLPGTVYEQYF. DNA of the CDR3: TGTGCCAGCAGCCCTCTACCCGGGACAGTATACGAGCAGTACTTC. The whole variable domain, filled in from reference TRBV7-2 and TRBJ2-7, reads GAGVSQSPSNKVTEKGKDVELRCDPISGHTALYWYRQSLGQGLEFLIYFQGNSAPDKSGLPSDRFSAERTGGSVSTLTIQRTQQEDSAVYLCASSPLPGTVYEQYFGPGTRLTVT.

On this clone: Compared with germline, one end of the junction differs, possibly owing to a read error. The V gene is TRBV28, the J gene TRBJ2-7; 7 bases match TRBD1. The CDR3 loop spans 15 amino acids. Germline assignment: CDR1 MDHEN and CDR2 SYDVKM. Here the CDR3 DNA reads TGTGCCAGCAGTCCACCCGGGGACAGCTCCTACGAACAGTACTTC. Its protein is CASSPPGDSSYEQYF.

V gene TRBV28 combines with J gene TRBJ1-1; 10 bases line up with TRBD1. V lost 6 bases to trimming and J lost 5 bases; unmatched junction nucleotides: 9. The V gene's germline CDR1 is MDHEN and CDR2 SYDVKM. The CDR3 has 15 residues. The DNA for the CDR3 is TGTGCCAGCAGCCCCCAGACAGGGGGCCTAACTGAAGCTTTCTTT. This codes for CASSPQTGGLTEAFF.

The chain combines TRBV28 with TRBJ2-1, with D tentatively TRBD1 (6 bases). The V gene lost 6 bases and the J gene lost 7 bases, with 10 bases spanning the gap. The CDR3 is 12 amino acids. From germline, CDR1 is MDHEN and CDR2 SYDVKM. CDR3 protein: CASRPQGNEQFF. The CDR3 DNA follows: TGTGCCAGCAGGCCACAGGGAAATGAGCAGTTCTTC.

The chain has TRBV11-2 and TRBJ2-7; a weak D match, TRBD1 (6 bases). The V and J ends lost 4 bases and 1 base respectively, with 14 bases between them. Germline CDR1 is SGHAT and CDR2 is FQNNGV. This CDR3 contains 15 residues. In nucleotides, the CDR3 is TGTGCCAGCAGCTCCCGACAGGTCCGATCCTACGAGCAGTACTTC. Translation gives CASSSRQVRSYEQYF.

The chain is built from TRBV4-2 and TRBJ2-5; 13 nucleotides line up with TRBD2. Germline V CDR1 and CDR2: LGHNA, YNFKEQ. The ends lost 2 bases at V and 6 bases at J; junction bases unmatched: 6. The CDR3 length is 16 residues. The CDR3 coding sequence is TGTGCCAGCAGCCAACTAGGGACTAGCGGGGAAAAGACCCAGTACTTC. Its translation is CASSQLGTSGEKTQYF.

The chain joins TRBV5-4 to TRBJ2-3; a possible D gene is TRBD1 (6 bases). CDR3 length: 15 amino acids. Trimming took off 3 bases at V and 1 base at J, with 12 bases between the two ends. Germline V CDR1 and CDR2: SGHNT, YYREEE (reference sequence). As DNA, the CDR3 is TGTGCCAGCAGCTCTACGTGGGGGCGCACAGATACGCAGTATTTT. Translating gives CASSSTWGRTDTQYF.

A word on this clone: Additional DNA sequences in this sample encode the identical CDR3. The rearrangement joins TRBV27 to TRBJ1-5; no clear D. CDR1 and CDR2 from the germline V gene are MNHEY and SMNVEV (reference sequence). The V and J ends lost 2 bases and 4 bases respectively, with 9 bases between them. The CDR3 consists of 14 residues. CDR3 protein: CASSLTGFNQPQHF. CDR3 sequence (DNA): TGTGCCAGCAGTTTAACGGGGTTTAATCAGCCCCAGCATTTT.

The chain employs TRBV15 and TRBJ2-3; D unresolved. CDR3 size: 15 residues. Trimming took off 0 bases at V and 2 bases at J, with 9 bases between the two ends. Germline CDR1 reads LNHNV; CDR2 reads YYDKDF (reference sequence). This CDR3 reads CATSRDQHVTDTQYF. The CDR3 region has the DNA TGTGCCACCAGCAGAGATCAACATGTCACAGATACGCAGTATTTT.

V is TRBV5-4 and J is TRBJ2-7, with 13 bases matching TRBD2. The germline V gene has CDR1 SGHNT and CDR2 YYREEE (reference sequence). V was pared by 4 bases and J by 3 bases, with 10 bases of the junction left unmatched. The length of the CDR3 is 17 residues. CDR3 loop: CASSLEGLAGRGYEQYF. The DNA of the CDR3 is TGTGCCAGCAGCCTGGAGGGACTAGCGGGGAGAGGCTACGAGCAGTACTTC.